Reported below is one T cell receptor beta chain. Its antigen remains unidentified. The sample is drawn from a study of blood T cells in healthy people across ages. Overall study findings and caveats: Getting older went along with TCR beta diversity per million T cells dropping roughly linearly.

V gave up 5 bases and J gave up 4 bases, with 14 bases separating them. CDR3 size: 14 residues. The germline gives CDR1 SGHDN, CDR2 FVKESK. A second PCR of 7 to 11 cycles used a sample-barcoded 5' primer and a J-beta primer mix. TCRdb recomputed calls from the 5' RACE reads with MiXCR, one row per CDR3 protein. The table has about 1 million distinct CDR3 sequences, more than 35% seen once; the top ten hold 15% to 20%. The sample was blood. This chain connects TRBV14 to TRBJ2-5; D is unresolved. The sequence was obtained from a woman aged 55-70 years in good health. The CDR3 is CASSGPVVGETQYF. The CDR3 nucleotides are TGTGCCAGCAGCGGACCGGTAGTTGGAGAGACCCAGTACTTC.